This T cell receptor beta chain originates from a study of CD8+ T cells in alopecia areata. CDR3 length: 17 residues. Unmatched junction bases numbered 6, after V lost 3 bases and J lost 4 bases. CDR1 MNHEY and CDR2 SMNVEV come from the germline V gene (reference sequence). Regarding the study as a whole: On tofacitinib, scalp clonality and expanded CD8+ clones among top 100 fell significantly.

Stated treatment: oral pan-JAK inhibitor, 5-10 mg twice daily. A FACSAria was used to sort CD4+ and CD8+ T cells. These cells came from PBMCs. This clone was seen only a few times. What it recognizes is unknown. Following extraction, RNA underwent reverse transcription to cDNA, which served as the sequencing template. The method was immunoSEQ multiplex PCR; TCRdb's version includes in-frame clones alone and lacks a portion of them. Here the sample spans tens of thousands of clones, about 70% being singletons. This chain links TRBV27 with TRBJ2-1; 13 positions agree with TRBD2. Sequenced here: CD8+ T cells sorted from blood, sampled around week 44, from a patient treated with tofacitinib. The sequence was collected from a human donor with alopecia areata. CDR3 in DNA: TGTGCCAGCAGTTTGATTGGGACTAGCGGGACGTACAATGAGCAGTTCTTC. Translated, it gives CASSLIGTSGTYNEQFF.